This TCR beta chain was identified in a study of cytomegalovirus exposure and HLA in healthy donors. The CDR3 extends over 14 amino acids. V shed 0 bases and J shed 6 bases, with 9 bases lying between them. Looked up from germline, CDR1 is SGDLS and CDR2 is YYNGEE. Study conclusions and caveats: In a later analysis, several top co-occurrence clusters appeared linked to parvovirus B19, influenza, CMV and Epstein-Barr virus. In vitro confirmation showed a few CMV-associated chains to be CMV antigen specific.

Concerning this clone: Its antigen remains unknown.

PCR employed 60 Vbeta and 13 Jbeta primers. Here immunoSEQ multiplex PCR was the method, and the copy in TCRdb shows in-frame clones only, minus some. The sample holds fewer than 65,000 clones, around 87% seen once. The sequenced sample consisted of PBMCs. The chain is built from TRBV9 and TRBJ1-4; D might be TRBD1 (6 bases). This TCR was recovered from a man between 18 and 29 years old in good health and CMV-seronegative. The CDR3 bases are TGTGCCAGCAGCGTAGGAGGGGGGGATGAAAAACTGTTTTTT. This translates into CASSVGGGDEKLFF.